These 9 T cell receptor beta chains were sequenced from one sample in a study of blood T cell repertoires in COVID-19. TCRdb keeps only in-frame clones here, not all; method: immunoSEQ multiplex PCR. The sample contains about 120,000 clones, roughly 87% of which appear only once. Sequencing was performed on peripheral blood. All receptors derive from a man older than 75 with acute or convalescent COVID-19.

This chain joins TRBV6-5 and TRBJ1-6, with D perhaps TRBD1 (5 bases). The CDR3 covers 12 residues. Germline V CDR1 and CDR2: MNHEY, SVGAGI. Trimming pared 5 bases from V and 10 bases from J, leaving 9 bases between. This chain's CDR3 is CASSSAGSPLHF. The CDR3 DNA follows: TGTGCCAGCAGTAGCGCAGGGTCACCCCTCCACTTT.

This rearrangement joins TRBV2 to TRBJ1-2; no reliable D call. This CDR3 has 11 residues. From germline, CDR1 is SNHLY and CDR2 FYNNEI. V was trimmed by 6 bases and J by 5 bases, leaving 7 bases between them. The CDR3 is CASSRQYGYTF. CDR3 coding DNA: TGTGCCAGCAGCAGACAATATGGCTACACCTTC.

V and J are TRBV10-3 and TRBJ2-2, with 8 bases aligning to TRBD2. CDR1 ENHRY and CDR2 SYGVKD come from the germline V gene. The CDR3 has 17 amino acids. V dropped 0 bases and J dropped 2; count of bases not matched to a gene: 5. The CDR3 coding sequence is TGTGCCATCAGTGAGTCGGTGGCGGGGGGCAACACCGGGGAGCTGTTTTTT. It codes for CAISESVAGGNTGELFF.

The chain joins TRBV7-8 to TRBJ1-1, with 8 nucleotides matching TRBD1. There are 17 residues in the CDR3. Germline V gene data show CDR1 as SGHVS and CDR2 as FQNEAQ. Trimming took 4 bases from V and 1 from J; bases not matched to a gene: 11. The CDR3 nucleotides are TGTGCCAGCAGCTCCTCGTACCTCGGGACAGGGAACACTGAAGCTTTCTTT. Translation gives CASSSSYLGTGNTEAFF.

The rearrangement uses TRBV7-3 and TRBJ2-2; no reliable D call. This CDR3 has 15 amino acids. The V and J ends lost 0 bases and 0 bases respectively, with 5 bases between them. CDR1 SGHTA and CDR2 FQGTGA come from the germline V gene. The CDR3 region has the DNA TGTGCCAGCAGCTTAACCCCCGCGAACACCGGGGAGCTGTTTTTT. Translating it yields CASSLTPANTGELFF.

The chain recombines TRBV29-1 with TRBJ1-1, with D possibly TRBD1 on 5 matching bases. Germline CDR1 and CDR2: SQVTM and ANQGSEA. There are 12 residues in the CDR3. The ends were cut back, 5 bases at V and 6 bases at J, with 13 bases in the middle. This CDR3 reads CSVTQGFAEAFF. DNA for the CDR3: TGCAGCGTTACCCAGGGATTCGCTGAAGCTTTCTTT.

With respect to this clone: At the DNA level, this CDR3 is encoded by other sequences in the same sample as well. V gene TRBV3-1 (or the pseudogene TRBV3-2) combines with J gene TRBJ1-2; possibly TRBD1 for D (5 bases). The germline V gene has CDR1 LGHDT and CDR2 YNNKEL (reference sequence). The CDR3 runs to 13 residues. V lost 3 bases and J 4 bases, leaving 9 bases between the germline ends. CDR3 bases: TGTGCCAGCAGCCAGGGGCAGAGCTATGGCTACACCTTC. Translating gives CASSQGQSYGYTF.

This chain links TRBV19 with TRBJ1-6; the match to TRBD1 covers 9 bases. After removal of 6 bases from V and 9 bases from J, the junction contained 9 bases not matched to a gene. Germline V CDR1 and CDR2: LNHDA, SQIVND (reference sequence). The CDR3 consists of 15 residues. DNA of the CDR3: TGTGCCAGTAGCCCCCGGGACAGGGACGGTTCACCCCTCCACTTT. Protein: CASSPRDRDGSPLHF.

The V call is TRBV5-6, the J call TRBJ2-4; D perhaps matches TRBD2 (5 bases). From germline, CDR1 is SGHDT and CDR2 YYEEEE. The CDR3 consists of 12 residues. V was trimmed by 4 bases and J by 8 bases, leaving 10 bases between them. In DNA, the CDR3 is TGTGCCAGCAGCCGCGTGAGGGACATTCAGTACTTC. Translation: CASSRVRDIQYF.